This entry describes one T cell receptor (beta chain). The target antigen is unknown. The cohort excluded patients with autoimmune disease history or systemic immunosuppression. This specimen belongs to a study of OX40 agonist ivuxolimab in advanced cancers. Study background: At doses from 0.01 to 10 mg/kg, patients were given intravenous ivuxolimab every 2 weeks. Partial responses occurred in Three dose-escalation patients, one with hepatocellular carcinoma and two with cutaneous melanoma. General study findings and limits: The authors did not determine the antigen specificity of the expanded peripheral T cells.

Method: immunoSEQ multiplex PCR; TCRdb's copy keeps in-frame clones and lacks some. Here the sample spans roughly 92,000 clones, 90% being singletons. Trimming removed 2 bases from V and 0 bases from J, with 11 bases in between. The CDR3 is 15 residues long. Germline V lookup: CDR1 LGHNA, CDR2 YNFKEQ. The source is an adult with an advanced solid tumor such as melanoma, head and neck, liver or kidney cancer. The source material was CD4+ or CD8+ T cells sorted from blood, sampled in a trial of the OX40 agonist ivuxolimab. V usage is TRBV4-2 and J usage is TRBJ2-7; a possible D gene is TRBD2 (5 bases). The CDR3 nucleotides read TGTGCCAGCAGCCAACCGGAGGACTCCTCCTACGAGCAGTACTTC. This gives the protein CASSQPEDSSYEQYF.